The next 14 T cell receptor beta chains were all read from a single sample in a study of identical twins. TCRdb reprocessed the 5' RACE reads with MiXCR, giving one entry per CDR3 protein. The sample includes around 670,000 distinct CDR3 sequences, over 5% of them seen just once. What was sequenced was naive T cells sorted from blood. Receptor source: a young man in good health.

V and J are TRBV3-1 and TRBJ2-1; 10 positions agree with TRBD2. The CDR3 is made up of 16 amino acids. Unmatched junction bases numbered 8, after V lost 2 bases and J lost 7 bases. Looked up from germline, CDR1 is LGHDT and CDR2 is YNNKEL (reference sequence). DNA of the CDR3: TGTGCCAGCAGCCAATACTCTAGCGGGAGTCTTAATGAGCAGTTCTTC. It is translated as CASSQYSSGSLNEQFF.

The chain uses TRBV7-9 and TRBJ2-1; tentatively, D is TRBD2 (6 bases). CDR3 length: 16 residues. In germline, CDR1 is SEHNR, CDR2 FQNEAQ (reference sequence). Between the trimmed V and J ends, which lost 5 bases and 10 bases, there was a span of 24 bases. CDR3 sequence: CASSVQRSGVPREQFF. CDR3 sequence (DNA): TGTGCCAGCAGCGTACAAAGGTCGGGAGTCCCTCGAGAGCAGTTCTTC.

This clonotype has a handful of counts. This chain joins TRBV7-9 and TRBJ2-1, with 8 nucleotides matching TRBD2. Looked up from germline, CDR1 is SEHNR and CDR2 is FQNEAQ (reference sequence). The CDR3 is made up of 16 amino acids. Trimming removed 10 bases from V and 5 bases from J; junction bases left unmatched: 16. The CDR3: CATHTWAGGYNNEQFF. CDR3 nucleotides: TGTGCCACACACACGTGGGCGGGAGGTTACAACAATGAGCAGTTCTTC.

This chain joins TRBV5-1 and TRBJ2-2; 9 bases match TRBD1. J lost 5 bases, V lost 4 bases, and 6 bases had no gene match. CDR3 length equals 15 residues. CDR1 and CDR2 from the germline V gene are SGHRS and YFSETQ. The CDR3 bases are TGCGCCAGCAGCAAACCGGGACAGGGAACCGGGGAGCTGTTTTTT. This encodes CASSKPGQGTGELFF.

This clonotype was recorded at least ten times. J is TRBJ1-1 and V is TRBV6-5, with D uncertain. This CDR3 is built from 13 residues. The V end lost 4 bases, the J end lost 7 bases, and 13 bases lay between the germline ends. Per germline, CDR1 MNHEY and CDR2 SVGAGI. CDR3 in DNA: TGTGCCAGCAGTTTGGGCAACCCCTTTGAAGCTTTCTTT. Protein sequence: CASSLGNPFEAFF.

In its sample, this clonotype was seen many times. The chain joins TRBV20-1 to TRBJ2-2, with TRBD2 as a possible D gene (5 bases). Trimming removed 0 bases from V and 7 bases from J, with 15 bases in between. The CDR3 extends over 15 amino acids. The germline V gene has CDR1 DFQATT and CDR2 SNEGSKA (reference sequence). Here the CDR3 DNA reads TGCAGTGCTAGAGATAGGCGGACTCCGAACGGGGAGCTGTTTTTT. Amino acid sequence: CSARDRRTPNGELFF.

The chain is built from TRBV7-2 and TRBJ1-4, with 8 positions matching TRBD1. CDR3 length: 15 amino acids. Per germline, CDR1 SGHTA and CDR2 FQGNSA. The trim removed 5 bases at V and 2 bases at J, leaving 4 bases unmatched. The CDR3 bases are TGTGCCAGCAGCCCCTGGACAGGGACTAATGAAAAACTGTTTTTT. Translated: CASSPWTGTNEKLFF.

This clonotype turned up a few times. The chain carries TRBV20-1 and TRBJ2-3, with no clear D. In germline, CDR1 is DFQATT, CDR2 SNEGSKA (reference sequence). The CDR3 consists of 14 residues. The V gene lost 4 bases and the J gene lost 0 bases, with 11 bases spanning the gap. The CDR3 spells CSAIDGRSTDTQYF. The CDR3 DNA reads as TGCAGTGCTATAGACGGGCGGAGCACAGATACGCAGTATTTT.

This clonotype occurred a few times. An end of the junction does not agree with germline; a read error may underlie this. The CDR3 loop is CASSFSSTGTYTQYF. The CDR3 DNA sequence: TGTGCCAGCAGTTTCTCTTCCACGGGCACATATACGCAGTATTTT. The chain employs TRBV28 and TRBJ2-3; D not certain. Germline CDR1 and CDR2: MDHEN and SYDVKM. The CDR3 extends over 15 amino acids.

Note on this clonotype: At one boundary the junction diverges from the germline segment, which might be a read error. V gene TRBV19 combines with J gene TRBJ2-6, with D maybe TRBD2 (7 bases). Germline CDR1 LNHDA, CDR2 SQIVND (reference sequence). CDR3 size: 14 residues. The CDR3 sequence is CASSIEGGVNVLTF. CDR3 bases: TGTGCCAGTAGTATAGAAGGGGGGGTCAACGTCCTGACTTTC.

The V call is TRBV5-8, the J call TRBJ1-1; 10 bases are a match to TRBD1. The CDR3 covers 15 residues. Germline V CDR1 and CDR2: SGHTS, YDEGEE. The V gene end was trimmed by 4 bases and the J gene end by 5 bases; junction bases not matched to a gene: 8. The CDR3 DNA follows: TGTGCCAGCAGCCCCGGGGACAGGGGATGGACTGAAGCTTTCTTT. Its translation is CASSPGDRGWTEAFF.

This rearrangement joins TRBV12-3 or TRBV12-4 to TRBJ2-5, with D perhaps matching TRBD2 (6 bases). The germline V and J ends were trimmed by 3 bases and 4 bases, with 12 bases remaining between them. CDR3 length: 14 residues. The CDR3 here is CASSFGTAVETQYF. CDR3 in DNA: TGTGCCAGCAGTTTCGGGACTGCGGTAGAGACCCAGTACTTC.

This clonotype has more than one count but fewer than ten. The rearrangement uses TRBV6-1 and TRBJ1-2, with TRBD1 as a possible D gene (5 bases). Trimming shortened V by 4 bases and J by 4 bases, and 13 bases separated the two germline ends. CDR3 length: 14 residues. From germline, CDR1 is MNHNS and CDR2 SASEGT. CDR3 nucleotides: TGTGCCAGCAGTGTTCGGGACGGACTCTATGGCTACACCTTC. Translated: CASSVRDGLYGYTF.

This clonotype was counted at least ten times. The chain couples TRBV9 to TRBJ1-1; TRBD1 is a possible D gene (5 bases). Deletions cut 0 bases from V and 10 bases from J, with 16 bases between. This CDR3 spans 14 amino acids. Germline values: CDR1 SGDLS, CDR2 YYNGEE. The CDR3: CASSVEAGPDGAFF. For the CDR3, the DNA is TGTGCCAGCAGCGTAGAGGCAGGGCCAGACGGAGCTTTCTTT.